This TCR beta chain originates from a study of shared clonotypes between healthy human individuals. A few counts support this clone. CDR3 length equals 16 residues. Looked up from germline, CDR1 is SGHRS and CDR2 is YFSETQ. The V gene end was trimmed by 3 bases and the J gene end by 0 bases; junction bases not matched to a gene: 5. This table comes from immunoSEQ multiplex PCR, and its TCRdb copy is limited to in-frame clones, with some not included. Of over 850,000 clones listed, approximately 80% were seen once; the top ten hold under 0.8%. Source material: memory CD4+ T cells from PBMCs. Documented subset: CD45RA-negative fraction. This chain joins TRBV5-1 and TRBJ2-2, with TRBD2 matching over 7 bases. The TCR was taken from a man aged 18 to 30 in good health. Some clones in this sample may be carry-over from other donors' samples. This CDR3 reads CASSSYTSANTGELFF. CDR3 DNA: TGCGCCAGCAGCTCTTACACTAGCGCGAACACCGGGGAGCTGTTTTTT.